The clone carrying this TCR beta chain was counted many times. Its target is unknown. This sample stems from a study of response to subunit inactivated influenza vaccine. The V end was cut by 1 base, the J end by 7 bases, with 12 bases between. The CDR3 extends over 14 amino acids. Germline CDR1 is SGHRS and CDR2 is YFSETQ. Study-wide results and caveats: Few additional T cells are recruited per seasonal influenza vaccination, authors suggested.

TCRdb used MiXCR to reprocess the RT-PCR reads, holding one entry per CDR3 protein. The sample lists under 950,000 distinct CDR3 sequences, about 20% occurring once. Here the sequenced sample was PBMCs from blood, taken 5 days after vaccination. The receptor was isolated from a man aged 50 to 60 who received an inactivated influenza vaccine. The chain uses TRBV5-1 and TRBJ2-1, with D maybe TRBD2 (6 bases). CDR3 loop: CASSLRARGNEQFF. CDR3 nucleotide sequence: TGCGCCAGCAGCTTGAGGGCTCGGGGGAATGAGCAGTTCTTC.